The 27 T cell receptor beta chains in this list originate from one sample, sequenced in a study of CD8+ T cells in alopecia areata. RNA extraction and reverse transcription yielded cDNA as sequencing template. Produced via immunoSEQ multiplex PCR; TCRdb's table is partial and in-frame only. This sample has approximately 180,000 clones; approximately 67% occur once, and the top ten carry 1.3%. Treatment here: oral pan-JAK inhibitor, 5-10 mg twice daily. The input for sequencing was CD4+ T cells sorted from blood, taken around week 49, from a patient treated with tofacitinib. These receptors were taken from a human donor with alopecia areata.

This clone is a singleton in its sample. This sequence joins TRBV29-1 and TRBJ2-1; D remains unclear. The CDR3 covers 12 residues. V lost 4 bases and J lost 6, with 10 bases in between. Per germline, CDR1 SQVTM and CDR2 ANQGSEA. The CDR3 spells CSVAGGRNEQFF. The DNA of the CDR3 is TGCAGCGTTGCTGGTGGCCGCAATGAGCAGTTCTTC.

The V call is TRBV4-2, the J call TRBJ1-1; unclear D gene. CDR3 length: 15 amino acids. V lost 3 bases and J 1 base, leaving 12 bases between the germline ends. Germline V gene lookup returns CDR1 LGHNA and CDR2 YNFKEQ. In DNA form, the CDR3 reads TGTGCCAGCAGCCATTGGGAGGCAGGGAACACTGAAGCTTTCTTT. Its protein is CASSHWEAGNTEAFF.

This sequence joins TRBV15 and TRBJ2-2; D may be TRBD1 (6 bases). Germline V gene lookup returns CDR1 LNHNV and CDR2 YYDKDF (reference sequence). V was pared by 8 bases and J by 2 bases, with 15 bases between. The CDR3 is 15 residues long. DNA for the CDR3: TGTGCCACCGGGGGAAGGACAGCTAACACCGGGGAGCTGTTTTTT. Encoded protein: CATGGRTANTGELFF.

The V call is TRBV15, the J call TRBJ1-6; 9 positions agree with TRBD1. Trimming cost V 7 bases and J 9 bases; bases outside gene matches: 10. Germline V gene data show CDR1 as LNHNV and CDR2 as YYDKDF (reference sequence). This CDR3 has 15 residues. CDR3 sequence (DNA): TGTGCCACCAAGCCTGACCGGGACAGGGTTTCACCCCTCCACTTT. Translating gives CATKPDRDRVSPLHF.

V usage is TRBV7-2 and J usage is TRBJ2-3; 10 bases agree with TRBD1. Germline V CDR1 and CDR2: SGHTA, FQGNSA. The CDR3 extends over 14 amino acids. The J segment lost 3 bases and the V segment lost 5 bases, leaving 2 bases of the junction unmatched. CDR3 sequence (DNA): TGTGCCAGCAGCAAGGGACAGGGGACAGATACGCAGTATTTT. Its translation is CASSKGQGTDTQYF.

The chain joins TRBV7-3 to TRBJ1-6, with D unclear. V was trimmed by 5 bases and J by 6 bases, leaving 8 bases between them. CDR3 length: 13 amino acids. CDR1 is SGHTA, CDR2 FQGTGA, per germline. CDR3 in amino acids: CASSPHANSPLHF. The CDR3 DNA reads TGTGCCAGCAGCCCCCATGCTAATTCACCCCTCCACTTT.

V usage is TRBV15 and J usage is TRBJ2-7; 8 bases map to TRBD1. The CDR3 loop spans 13 amino acids. V was pared by 5 bases and J by 6 bases, with 6 bases of the junction left unmatched. Per the germline V gene, CDR1 is LNHNV and CDR2 is YYDKDF (reference sequence). The CDR3 is CATSVAGGIEQYF. CDR3 in DNA: TGTGCCACCAGCGTCGCAGGGGGCATCGAGCAGTACTTC.

This sequence joins TRBV15 and TRBJ1-2, with 9 bases that match TRBD1. The ends lost 2 bases at V and 6 bases at J; junction bases unmatched: 4. In germline, CDR1 is LNHNV, CDR2 YYDKDF (reference sequence). The CDR3 has 14 residues. CDR3 residues: CATSRKGQGDGYTF. DNA of the CDR3: TGTGCCACCAGCAGAAAGGGACAGGGAGATGGCTACACCTTC.

This sequence joins TRBV23-1 and TRBJ1-2; 7 bases agree with TRBD1. TRBV23-1 is an open reading frame, and its role is uncertain. This CDR3 has 14 residues. V was pared by 3 bases and J by 6 bases, with 7 bases of the junction left unmatched. CDR3 amino acids: CASSHPDRDNGYTF. For the CDR3, the DNA is TGCGCCAGCAGTCATCCCGACAGGGATAATGGCTACACCTTC.

The V gene is TRBV23-1, the J gene TRBJ1-5; D unclear. TRBV23-1 counts as an open reading frame of uncertain function. The V end was cut by 2 bases, the J end by 5 bases, with 4 bases between. CDR3 length equals 12 residues. CDR3 coding DNA: TGCGCCAGCAGTCAAGGTTATCAGCCCCAGCATTTT. The encoded protein is CASSQGYQPQHF.

Note on this clone: This same CDR3 is encoded by further DNA sequences in the sample. The chain employs TRBV30 and TRBJ1-2; 9 nucleotides line up with TRBD1. The germline V gene encodes CDR1 GTSNPN and CDR2 SVGIG (reference sequence). The CDR3 is 12 residues long. V lost 4 bases and J lost 8; bases outside the gene matches: 5. This CDR3 reads CAWKGQGGGYTF. CDR3 sequence (DNA): TGTGCCTGGAAGGGACAGGGTGGAGGCTACACCTTC.

The gene calls are TRBV19 and TRBJ1-6, with 7 bases identical to TRBD1. Trimming at V came to 3 bases and at J to 13 bases, leaving 15 bases not matched to a gene. The CDR3 spans 16 residues. CDR1 and CDR2 (germline): LNHDA, SQIVND (reference sequence). The CDR3 region is CASSMGRTGLDAPLHF. The DNA of the CDR3 is TGTGCCAGTAGTATGGGACGGACAGGACTAGATGCGCCCCTCCACTTT.

The chain carries TRBV29-1 and TRBJ2-7; no firm D call. The CDR3 runs to 11 residues. V shed 5 bases and J shed 4 bases, with 9 bases lying between them. Germline assignment: CDR1 SQVTM and CDR2 ANQGSEA. The CDR3 DNA sequence: TGCAGCGTTTCTCTAGGGTACGAGCAGTACTTC. This translates into CSVSLGYEQYF.

The CDR3 sequence: CASSRIRDTMYGYTF. CDR3 nucleotides: TGTGCCAGCAGCCGGATCCGGGACACAATGTATGGCTACACCTTC. This chain joins TRBV9 and TRBJ1-2; TRBD1 is a possible D gene (6 bases). Trimming removed 4 bases from V and 5 bases from J, with 18 bases in between. The CDR3 has 15 amino acids. The V gene's germline CDR1 is SGDLS and CDR2 YYNGEE.

V usage is TRBV5-6 and J usage is TRBJ2-5; no reliable D call. The CDR3 totals 14 residues. Germline assignment: CDR1 SGHDT and CDR2 YYEEEE. Trimming removed 0 bases at V and 7 bases at J, with 13 bases between. The CDR3 loop is CASSLVAESATQYF. As DNA, the CDR3 is TGTGCCAGCAGCTTGGTGGCGGAGAGTGCGACCCAGTACTTC.

The chain recombines TRBV10-3 with TRBJ1-5; D not resolved. The ends were cut back, 6 bases at V and 0 bases at J, with 6 bases in the middle. CDR3 length: 13 residues. Germline V gives CDR1 ENHRY, CDR2 SYGVKD. The chain's CDR3 is CAISHSSNQPQHF. In DNA form, the CDR3 reads TGTGCCATCAGCCACTCTAGCAATCAGCCCCAGCATTTT.

The table lists this clone with a count of one. The chain combines TRBV27 with TRBJ1-2, with unresolved D. This CDR3 region has 15 residues. Germline V gene data show CDR1 as MNHEY and CDR2 as SMNVEV (reference sequence). With 6 bases removed from V and 0 bases from J, the gap between germline ends came to 14 bases. The CDR3 nucleotides are TGTGCCAGCAGGTCTGGCGGCGGTCCTAACTATGGCTACACCTTC. Encoded protein: CASRSGGGPNYGYTF.

The gene calls are TRBV2 and TRBJ1-6; the D gene is possibly TRBD1 (5 bases). This CDR3 spans 18 amino acids. CDR1 and CDR2 (germline): SNHLY, FYNNEI. V lost 6 bases and J lost 6, with 24 bases in between. The DNA for the CDR3 is TGTGCCAGCAGCCGACGGACATTTAGTGGAGGTAGTAATTCACCCCTCCACTTT. Encoded protein: CASSRRTFSGGSNSPLHF.

The chain couples TRBV4-3 to TRBJ1-6; D uncertain. The germline V gene has CDR1 LGHNA and CDR2 YSLEER. This CDR3 is 15 amino acids long. V was cut by 4 bases and J by 7 bases, with 14 bases left in between. The CDR3 loop is CASSLGRNQNSPLHF. The CDR3 region has the DNA TGCGCCAGCAGCCTAGGACGGAACCAGAATTCACCCCTCCACTTT.

This chain joins TRBV30 and TRBJ1-1, with D perhaps TRBD1 (5 bases). The CDR3 covers 13 residues. Germline assignment: CDR1 GTSNPN and CDR2 SVGIG (reference sequence). The V end lost 3 bases, the J end lost 1 base, and 9 bases lay between the germline ends. DNA for the CDR3: TGTGCCTGGAGAAGAACAGGGAACACTGAAGCTTTCTTT. As protein: CAWRRTGNTEAFF.

The J gene is TRBJ2-7, the V gene TRBV27; a possible D gene is TRBD2 (5 bases). Germline V gene sequence: CDR1 MNHEY, CDR2 SMNVEV (reference sequence). The V end lost 3 bases, the J end lost 7 bases, and 10 bases lay between the germline ends. The length of the CDR3 is 12 residues. CDR3 DNA sequence: TGTGCCAGCAGTTTGCGACGGAGGGAGCAGTACTTC. This gives the protein CASSLRRREQYF.

This clone was observed a handful of times. The chain is built from TRBV5-1 and TRBJ1-1, with a tentative D call TRBD1 (6 bases). CDR3 size: 16 residues. Germline-derived CDR1 and CDR2 are SGHRS and YFSETQ. Between the trimmed V and J ends, which lost 4 bases and 0 bases, there was a span of 16 bases. CDR3: CASSPHTGNLNTEAFF. In DNA form, the CDR3 reads TGCGCCAGCAGCCCACACACAGGGAATCTGAACACTGAAGCTTTCTTT.

This clone was seen more than once but under ten times. The chain combines TRBV30 with TRBJ2-7, with 8 nucleotides matching TRBD1. The CDR3 is 15 residues long. CDR1 is GTSNPN, CDR2 SVGIG, per germline (reference sequence). V trimming: 5 bases; J trimming: 2 bases; junction bases outside the gene matches: 11. The CDR3, as DNA: TGTGCCTGGGCCCCAGGGACAGGAAAAACCTACGAGCAGTACTTC. Translated, it gives CAWAPGTGKTYEQYF.

The chain links TRBV25-1 to TRBJ1-6; D is ambiguous. Between the trimmed V and J ends, which lost 1 base and 9 bases, there was a span of 7 bases. This CDR3 region has 13 residues. The germline V gene has CDR1 MGHDK and CDR2 SYGVNS. The CDR3 nucleotides read TGTGCCAGCAGTGAATTGAGGGTTTCACCCCTCCACTTT. Its translation: CASSELRVSPLHF.

The chain has TRBV2 and TRBJ1-5; the D gene is possibly TRBD1 (6 bases). Trimming took 7 bases from V and 1 from J, leaving 14 bases between them. The CDR3 spans 15 residues. Germline loops: CDR1 SNHLY, CDR2 FYNNEI. The CDR3 here is CASTIYRDSNQPQHF. In DNA, the CDR3 is TGTGCCAGCACCATCTACAGGGACAGCAATCAGCCCCAGCATTTT.

The V gene is TRBV30, the J gene TRBJ1-1; D gene ambiguous. Germline CDR1 is GTSNPN and CDR2 is SVGIG (reference sequence). The CDR3 contains 14 residues. Trimming cost V 0 bases and J 0 bases, with 8 bases left between them. For the CDR3, the DNA is TGTGCCTGGAGTGTATTGGGCATGAACACTGAAGCTTTCTTT. This sequence encodes CAWSVLGMNTEAFF.

The V gene is TRBV10-3, the J gene TRBJ2-7, with 8 bases lining up with TRBD1. The CDR3 totals 14 residues. Trimming removed 2 bases from V and 1 base from J; junction bases left unmatched: 1. Germline lookup yields CDR1 ENHRY and CDR2 SYGVKD. The CDR3 DNA reads as TGTGCCATCAGTGAGGACAGGGGATCCTACGAGCAGTACTTC. Translated, it gives CAISEDRGSYEQYF.